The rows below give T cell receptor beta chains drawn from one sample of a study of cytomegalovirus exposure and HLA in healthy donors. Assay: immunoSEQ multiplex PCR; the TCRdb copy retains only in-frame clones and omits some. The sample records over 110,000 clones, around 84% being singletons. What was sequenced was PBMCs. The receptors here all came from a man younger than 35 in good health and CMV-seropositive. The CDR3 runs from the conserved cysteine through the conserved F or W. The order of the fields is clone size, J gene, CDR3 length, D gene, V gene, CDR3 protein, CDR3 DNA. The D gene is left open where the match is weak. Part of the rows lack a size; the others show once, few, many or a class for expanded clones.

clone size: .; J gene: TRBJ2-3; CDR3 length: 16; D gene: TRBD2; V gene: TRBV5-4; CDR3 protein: CASSLERERGTDTQYF; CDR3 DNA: TGTGCCAGCAGCTTGGAGCGGGAGCGAGGCACAGATACGCAGTATTTT
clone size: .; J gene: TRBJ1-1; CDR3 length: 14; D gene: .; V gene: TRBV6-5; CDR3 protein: CASSYSRTPIEAFF; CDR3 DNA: TGTGCCAGCAGTTACTCTAGGACACCAATCGAAGCTTTCTTT
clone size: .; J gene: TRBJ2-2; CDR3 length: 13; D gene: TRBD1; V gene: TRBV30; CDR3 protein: CAWRTGRTGELFF; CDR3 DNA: TGTGCCTGGAGGACAGGGAGAACCGGGGAGCTGTTTTTT
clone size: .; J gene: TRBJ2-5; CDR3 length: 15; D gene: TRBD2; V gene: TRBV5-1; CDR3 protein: CASSLGAGVPETQYF; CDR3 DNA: TGCGCCAGCAGCTTGGGTGCGGGAGTCCCTGAGACCCAGTACTTC
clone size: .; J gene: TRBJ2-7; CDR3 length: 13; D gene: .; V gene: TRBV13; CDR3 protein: CASSSGGNYEQYF; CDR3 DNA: TGTGCCAGCAGCAGTGGGGGGAACTACGAGCAGTACTTC
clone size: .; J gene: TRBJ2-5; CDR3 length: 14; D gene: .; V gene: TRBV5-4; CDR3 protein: CASSLAQGKETQYF; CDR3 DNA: TGTGCCAGCAGCTTGGCACAGGGTAAGGAGACCCAGTACTTC
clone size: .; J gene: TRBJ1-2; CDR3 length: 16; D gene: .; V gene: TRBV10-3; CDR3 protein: CAISNFGGQKEDGYTF; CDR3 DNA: TGTGCCATCAGTAATTTTGGAGGACAGAAAGAGGATGGCTACACCTTC
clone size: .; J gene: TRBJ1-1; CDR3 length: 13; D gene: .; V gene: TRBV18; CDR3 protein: CASSPSKNTEAFF; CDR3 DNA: TGTGCCAGCTCACCATCCAAGAACACTGAAGCTTTCTTT
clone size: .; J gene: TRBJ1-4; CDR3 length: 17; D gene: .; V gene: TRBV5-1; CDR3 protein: CASSLDPWPGSNEKLFF; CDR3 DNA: TGCGCCAGCAGCTTGGACCCATGGCCAGGGTCTAATGAAAAACTGTTTTTT
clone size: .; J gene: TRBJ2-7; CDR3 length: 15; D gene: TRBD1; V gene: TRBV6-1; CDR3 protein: CASSQSAGGVNEQYF; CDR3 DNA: TGTGCCAGCAGCCAAAGTGCAGGGGGAGTCAACGAGCAGTACTTC
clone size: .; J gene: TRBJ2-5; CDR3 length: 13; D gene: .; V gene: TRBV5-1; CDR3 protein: CASSGGYQETQYF; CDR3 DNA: TGCGCCAGCAGCGGGGGGTACCAAGAGACCCAGTACTTC
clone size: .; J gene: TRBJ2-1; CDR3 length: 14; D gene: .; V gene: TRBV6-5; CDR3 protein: CASSLLDRSNEQFF; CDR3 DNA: TGTGCCAGCAGTTTATTAGACAGGTCGAATGAGCAGTTCTTC
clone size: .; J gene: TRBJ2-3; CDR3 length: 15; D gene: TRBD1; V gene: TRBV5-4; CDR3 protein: CASSLVGTGADTQYF; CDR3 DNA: TGTGCCAGCAGCCTGGTCGGGACAGGGGCAGATACGCAGTATTTT
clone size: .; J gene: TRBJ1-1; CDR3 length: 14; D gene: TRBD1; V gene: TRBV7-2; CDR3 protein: CASSPGQGITEAFF; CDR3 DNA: TGTGCCAGCAGCCCTGGACAGGGGATCACTGAAGCTTTCTTT
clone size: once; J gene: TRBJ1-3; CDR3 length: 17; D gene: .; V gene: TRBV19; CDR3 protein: CASTGGRGHLSGNTIYF; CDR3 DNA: TGTGCCAGTACCGGGGGGAGGGGCCACCTCTCTGGAAACACCATATATTTT
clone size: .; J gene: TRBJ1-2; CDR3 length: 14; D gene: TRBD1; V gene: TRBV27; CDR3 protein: CASRTRQGWDGYTF; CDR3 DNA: TGTGCCAGCAGAACCAGACAGGGATGGGATGGCTACACCTTC
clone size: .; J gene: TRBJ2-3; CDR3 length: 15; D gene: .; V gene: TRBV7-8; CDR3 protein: CASSLFVIRADTQYF; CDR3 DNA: TGTGCCAGCAGCTTATTCGTGATTAGAGCAGATACGCAGTATTTT
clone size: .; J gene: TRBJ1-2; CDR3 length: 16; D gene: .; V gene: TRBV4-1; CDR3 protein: CASSQLMGTSNYGYTF; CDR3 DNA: TGCGCCAGCAGCCAATTAATGGGGACAAGTAACTATGGCTACACCTTC
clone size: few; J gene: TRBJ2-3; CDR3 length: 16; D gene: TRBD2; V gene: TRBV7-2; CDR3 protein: CASRLQGGGGGNTQYF; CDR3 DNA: TGTGCCAGCCGCCTGCAGGGAGGTGGCGGGGGAAATACGCAGTATTTT
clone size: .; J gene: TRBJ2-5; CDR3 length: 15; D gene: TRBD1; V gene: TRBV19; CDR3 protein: CASSIWTGPQETQYF; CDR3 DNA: TGTGCCAGTAGTATTTGGACAGGGCCGCAAGAGACCCAGTACTTC
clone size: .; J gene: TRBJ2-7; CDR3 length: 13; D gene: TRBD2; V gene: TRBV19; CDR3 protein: CASRPSGRLEQYF; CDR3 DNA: TGTGCCAGTAGGCCTAGCGGGAGATTGGAGCAGTACTTC
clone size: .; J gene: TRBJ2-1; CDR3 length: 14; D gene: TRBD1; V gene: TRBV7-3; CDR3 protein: CASSLPGQVDEQFF; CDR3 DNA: TGTGCCAGCAGCTTACCCGGACAGGTTGATGAGCAGTTCTTC
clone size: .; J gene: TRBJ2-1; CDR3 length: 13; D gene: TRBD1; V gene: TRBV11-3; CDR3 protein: CASRPTGVNEQFF; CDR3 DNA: TGTGCCAGCAGACCAACAGGGGTCAATGAGCAGTTCTTC
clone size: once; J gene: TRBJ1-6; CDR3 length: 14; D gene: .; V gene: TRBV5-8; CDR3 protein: CASRSRGDNSPLHF; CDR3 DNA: TGTGCCAGCAGAAGCAGGGGAGATAATTCACCCCTCCACTTT
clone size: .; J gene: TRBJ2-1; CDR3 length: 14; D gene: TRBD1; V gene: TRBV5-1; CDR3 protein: CASRGTGLYNEQFF; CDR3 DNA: TGCGCCAGCAGGGGGACAGGGCTATACAATGAGCAGTTCTTC
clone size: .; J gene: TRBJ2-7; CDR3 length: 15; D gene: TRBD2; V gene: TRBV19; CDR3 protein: CASSIGLAGSYEQYF; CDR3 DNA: TGTGCCAGTAGTATAGGACTAGCGGGGTCCTACGAGCAGTACTTC
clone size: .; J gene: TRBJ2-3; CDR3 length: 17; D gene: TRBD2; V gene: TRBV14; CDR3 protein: CASSGRTSGRGKDTQYF; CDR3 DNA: TGTGCCAGCAGCGGGCGGACTAGCGGGAGGGGGAAAGATACGCAGTATTTT
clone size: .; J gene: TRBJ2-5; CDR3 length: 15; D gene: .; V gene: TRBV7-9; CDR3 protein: CASSLSAGSGTTQYF; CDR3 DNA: TGTGCCAGCAGCTTATCTGCGGGGTCGGGGACGACCCAGTACTTC
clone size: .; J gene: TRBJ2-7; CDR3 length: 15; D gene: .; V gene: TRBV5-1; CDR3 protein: CASSFNSGGNYEQYF; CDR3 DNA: TGCGCCAGCAGCTTTAATTCCGGCGGGAACTACGAGCAGTACTTC
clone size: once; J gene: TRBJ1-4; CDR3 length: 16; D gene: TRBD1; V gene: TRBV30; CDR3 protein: CARSVRDRGPNEKLFF; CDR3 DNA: TGTGCCCGGAGTGTTAGAGACAGGGGTCCTAATGAAAAACTGTTTTTT
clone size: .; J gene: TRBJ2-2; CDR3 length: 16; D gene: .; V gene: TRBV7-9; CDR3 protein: CASSLRTALNTGELFF; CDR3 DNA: TGTGCCAGCAGCTTAAGAACAGCTCTTAACACCGGGGAGCTGTTTTTT
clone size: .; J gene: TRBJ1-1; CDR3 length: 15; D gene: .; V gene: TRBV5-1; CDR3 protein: CASSLGGLMNTEAFF; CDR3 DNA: TGCGCCAGCAGCTTGGGCGGTTTAATGAACACTGAAGCTTTCTTT
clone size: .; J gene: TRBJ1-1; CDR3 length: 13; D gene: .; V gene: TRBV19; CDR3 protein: CASSIIEWTEAFF; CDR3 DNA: TGTGCCAGTAGTATTATAGAATGGACTGAAGCTTTCTTT